This T cell receptor (beta chain) stems from a study of immune evolution from preneoplasia to lung adenocarcinoma. General study findings and limits: Later-stage lesions seemingly showed higher T cell density and diversity than normal lung.

Some clones are missing from TCRdb's copy, which holds only in-frame ones; the method was immunoSEQ multiplex PCR. This repertoire shows around 6,100 clones, roughly 82% found once; its top ten account for approximately 6.7%. Nucleic acids came from premalignant or tumor cells enriched by macro-dissection. In the case of this clone: No antigen is known for it.

V lost 10 bases and J 3 bases, leaving 15 bases between the germline ends. Germline V gene sequence: CDR1 ENHRY, CDR2 SYGVKD. The CDR3 runs 13 residues. The gene calls are TRBV10-3 and TRBJ1-2; D uncertain. Specimen: FFPE lung adenocarcinoma in situ tissue. This receptor was taken from a person aged 55-79 years with lung adenocarcinoma. CDR3 sequence: CATLRGGDYGYTF. The CDR3 nucleotides read TGTGCCACCCTCCGGGGTGGGGACTATGGCTACACCTTC.